These 26 T cell receptor beta chains share one sample of origin, sequenced in a study of blood T cell repertoires in COVID-19. Only in-frame clones appear in the TCRdb table, and some are missing; sequencing was by immunoSEQ multiplex PCR. Altogether about 280,000 clones are present, nearly 90% being singletons, with the ten largest covering approximately 8.5%. Sequencing input: peripheral blood. The receptors originated from a man aged 18 to 35 with active or convalescent COVID-19.

This chain joins TRBV29-1 and TRBJ2-3; 8 positions agree with TRBD1. Losses at the gene ends were 5 bases for V and 1 base for J; bases not matched to a gene: 8. There are 15 residues in the CDR3. In germline, CDR1 is SQVTM, CDR2 ANQGSEA. Written as DNA, the CDR3 is TGCAGCGTTCGCAGGATGGGACAGGGCACAGATACGCAGTATTTT. This encodes CSVRRMGQGTDTQYF.

The V call is TRBV18, the J call TRBJ1-2; 11 bases align to TRBD1. This CDR3 is 14 amino acids long. Trimming removed 3 bases from V and 6 bases from J; junction bases left unmatched: 3. CDR1 is KGHSH and CDR2 is LQKENI in the germline V gene. CDR3 sequence reads: CASSPRGQGDGYTF. DNA of the CDR3: TGTGCCAGCTCACCTCGGGGACAGGGGGATGGCTACACCTTC.

The genes are TRBV19 and TRBJ2-3, with TRBD2 matching 8 bases. The CDR3 is 14 amino acids. CDR1 LNHDA and CDR2 SQIVND come from the germline V gene (reference sequence). Losses at the gene ends were 10 bases for V and 0 bases for J; bases not matched to a gene: 6. The CDR3 coding sequence is TGTGCCACCAGCGGGGGCCCTAGCACAGATACGCAGTATTTT. Its translation: CATSGGPSTDTQYF.

The chain links TRBV5-1 to TRBJ2-1; 9 positions match TRBD2. The CDR3 length is 16 residues. V shed 4 bases, J shed 2 bases, and the junction held 7 bases outside the gene matches. CDR1 SGHRS and CDR2 YFSETQ come from the germline V gene. The CDR3 DNA sequence: TGCGCCAGCAGCCAAAGTCTAGCGGGGACCTACAATGAGCAGTTCTTC. It specifies CASSQSLAGTYNEQFF. Based on the CDR3 plus reference TRBV5-1 and TRBJ2-1, the full variable domain is KAGVTQTPRYLIKTRGQQVTLSCSPISGHRSVSWYQQTPGQGLQFLFEYFSETQRNKGNFPGRFSGRQFSNSRSEMNVSTLELGDSALYLCASSQSLAGTYNEQFFGPGTRLTVL.

The chain is built from TRBV3-1 (or the pseudogene TRBV3-2) and TRBJ2-5, with D maybe TRBD2 (7 bases). The germline V gene encodes CDR1 LGHDT and CDR2 YNNKEL (reference sequence). The CDR3 runs 17 residues. Between the trimmed V and J ends, which lost 1 base and 9 bases, there was a span of 24 bases. The DNA of the CDR3 is TGTGCCAGCAGCCAAGGATCAGGCGGCGGGGGACCAGGGGCCCAGTACTTC. Translation: CASSQGSGGGGPGAQYF.

CDR3 DNA sequence: TGTGCCACCAGCCGTAAGAGGGCGGGCTCCTACAATGAGCAGTTCTTC. It is translated as CATSRKRAGSYNEQFF. V usage is TRBV15 and J usage is TRBJ2-1; maybe TRBD2 (5 bases). This CDR3 contains 16 residues. Trimming cost V 5 bases and J 0 bases, with 14 bases left between them. Germline lookup yields CDR1 LNHNV and CDR2 YYDKDF (reference sequence).

V and J are TRBV7-2 and TRBJ1-2; 7 positions agree with TRBD1. Germline V gives CDR1 SGHTA, CDR2 FQGNSA. The CDR3 extends over 16 amino acids. V trimming: 1 base; J trimming: 10 bases; junction bases outside the gene matches: 15. This chain's CDR3 is CASSLGPDWTGKVYTF. The CDR3 nucleotides read TGTGCCAGCAGCTTAGGGCCCGACTGGACAGGAAAGGTCTACACCTTC.

V and J are TRBV9 and TRBJ1-5; D is undetermined. Germline V gives CDR1 SGDLS, CDR2 YYNGEE. The ends were cut back, 4 bases at V and 11 bases at J, with 25 bases in the middle. CDR3 length: 16 amino acids. As DNA, the CDR3 is TGTGCCAGCAGCCCGCATCCGTCAGGTGGCAGTGGGTCCCAGCATTTT. Translated, it gives CASSPHPSGGSGSQHF.

This rearrangement joins TRBV10-3 to TRBJ1-1; unclear D gene. The CDR3 is 11 amino acids. Germline loops: CDR1 ENHRY, CDR2 SYGVKD. With 9 bases removed from V and 3 bases from J, the gap between germline ends came to 8 bases. The CDR3 DNA reads as TGTGCCATTTCAGGTGACACTGAAGCTTTCTTT. Translated: CAISGDTEAFF.

The rearrangement joins TRBV6-5 to TRBJ1-2; 10 nucleotides line up with TRBD1. Germline values: CDR1 MNHEY, CDR2 SVGAGI. Germline trimming cut 5 bases from V and 7 bases from J; bases unmatched to any gene: 7. This CDR3 has 14 amino acids. This CDR3 is CASSQLGTGVGYTF. DNA of the CDR3: TGTGCCAGCAGTCAGTTAGGGACAGGGGTTGGCTACACCTTC.

The chain couples TRBV6-5 to TRBJ2-7; 9 bases fit TRBD2. This CDR3 comprises 14 residues. The trim removed 6 bases at V and 1 base at J, leaving 4 bases unmatched. Germline lookup yields CDR1 MNHEY and CDR2 SVGAGI. In nucleotides, the CDR3 is TGTGCCAGCAGAGTTAGCGGGGGTTCCTACGAGCAGTACTTC. It encodes CASRVSGGSYEQYF.

The chain recombines TRBV18 with TRBJ1-4; 8 bases agree with TRBD1. The CDR3 runs 17 residues. The V and J ends lost 1 base and 4 bases, in that order; junction bases with no gene match: 8. Germline CDR1 and CDR2: KGHSH and LQKENI. The CDR3 region has the DNA TGTGCCAGCTCACCACTTCCAGGGGGCGCGGGTAATGAAAAACTGTTTTTT. It codes for CASSPLPGGAGNEKLFF.

V usage is TRBV6-5 and J usage is TRBJ2-7, with 9 bases that match TRBD1. The CDR3 runs to 14 residues. CDR1 is MNHEY, CDR2 SVGAGI, per germline. V lost 7 bases and J lost 11; bases outside the gene matches: 15. CDR3 DNA: TGTGCCAGCAATAAGTTAACGGACAGGGGTGAAAAGTACTTC. Residues: CASNKLTDRGEKYF.

The V call is TRBV5-4, the J call TRBJ2-3, with 8 bases fitting TRBD2. Germline lookup yields CDR1 SGHNT and CDR2 YYREEE (reference sequence). This CDR3 has 13 amino acids. V was pared by 4 bases and J by 9 bases, with 7 bases of the junction left unmatched. The CDR3 coding sequence is TGTGCCAGCAGCCCGACGGGGGGGGACACGCAGTATTTT. Its protein is CASSPTGGDTQYF.

The chain has TRBV5-6 and TRBJ1-2; 8 bases align to TRBD1. The CDR3 is 14 amino acids. Trimming took 4 bases from V and 3 from J; bases not matched to a gene: 5. Germline V gives CDR1 SGHDT, CDR2 YYEEEE. As DNA, the CDR3 is TGTGCCAGCAGCCCGGGGACAGGAGACTATGGCTACACCTTC. Encoded protein: CASSPGTGDYGYTF.

V gene TRBV6-5 combines with J gene TRBJ2-1, with TRBD1 identical over 9 bases. The V gene's germline CDR1 is MNHEY and CDR2 SVGAGI. Unmatched junction bases numbered 3, after V lost 0 bases and J lost 6 bases. The CDR3 totals 15 residues. As DNA, the CDR3 is TGTGCCAGCAGTTACTCGTTGACAGGGGGCAATGAGCAGTTCTTC. Protein: CASSYSLTGGNEQFF.

Notes on this clone: The sample has other DNA sequences that encode this CDR3 too. The genes are TRBV6-5 and TRBJ2-7; TRBD2 agrees at 12 bases. The V gene's germline CDR1 is MNHEY and CDR2 SVGAGI. The trim removed 0 bases at V and 2 bases at J, leaving 2 bases unmatched. The CDR3 runs 16 residues. The CDR3 region has the DNA TGTGCCAGCAGTTACTCGAGACTAGCGGGGGCCTACGAGCAGTACTTC. Its translation: CASSYSRLAGAYEQYF.

The chain is built from TRBV27 and TRBJ2-3; the match to TRBD1 covers 10 bases. Germline V CDR1 and CDR2: MNHEY, SMNVEV (reference sequence). J gave up 6 bases and V 4 bases, and 10 bases lay outside the gene matches. The CDR3 has 16 amino acids. The CDR3 DNA reads as TGTGCCAGCAGTTGGACAGGGGGTCAGGGTTTGGATACGCAGTATTTT. It yields the protein CASSWTGGQGLDTQYF.

V gene TRBV7-9 combines with J gene TRBJ1-2; perhaps TRBD1 as D (5 bases). The germline V gene has CDR1 SEHNR and CDR2 FQNEAQ (reference sequence). V lost 4 bases, J lost 7 bases, and 19 bases lay in between. The CDR3 contains 15 residues. The CDR3 spells CASSYFTGLAGGYTF. In DNA form, the CDR3 reads TGTGCCAGCAGCTACTTTACAGGCCTAGCGGGTGGCTACACCTTC.

With regard to this clone: This specimen includes other DNA sequences encoding the same CDR3. V and J are TRBV9 and TRBJ2-1; 10 nucleotides match TRBD1. The germline V gene encodes CDR1 SGDLS and CDR2 YYNGEE. This CDR3 is built from 16 residues. V dropped 0 bases and J dropped 0; count of bases not matched to a gene: 0. CDR3 loop: CASSVGTGGSYNEQFF. The DNA of the CDR3 is TGTGCCAGCAGCGTAGGGACAGGGGGCTCCTACAATGAGCAGTTCTTC.

The chain carries TRBV13 and TRBJ2-7; 10 positions agree with TRBD1. CDR1 is PRHDT and CDR2 is FYEKMQ in the germline V gene (reference sequence). J gave up 2 bases and V 5 bases, and 3 bases lay outside the gene matches. The CDR3 totals 14 residues. CDR3 loop: CASSTGQGAYEQYF. The CDR3 DNA sequence: TGTGCCAGCAGCACCGGACAGGGGGCCTACGAGCAGTACTTC.

The V gene is TRBV10-1, the J gene TRBJ2-5, with 7 bases identical to TRBD1. With 8 bases clipped from V and 0 bases from J, the junction kept 3 bases outside the gene matches. From germline, CDR1 is WNHNN and CDR2 SYGVQD (reference sequence). The CDR3 loop spans 13 amino acids. The CDR3 reads CASGGQNQETQYF. CDR3 bases: TGCGCCAGCGGGGGACAGAACCAAGAGACCCAGTACTTC.

This chain joins TRBV11-2 and TRBJ2-7, with D maybe TRBD2 (5 bases). CDR1 and CDR2 (germline): SGHAT, FQNNGV. V lost 1 base and J 0 bases, leaving 7 bases between the germline ends. The CDR3 spans 14 residues. This CDR3 reads CASSLVGSSYEQYF. The CDR3 DNA reads TGTGCCAGCAGCTTAGTAGGGAGCTCCTACGAGCAGTACTTC.

The chain is built from TRBV7-8 and TRBJ2-7; tentative D call: TRBD2 (7 bases). This CDR3 has 16 amino acids. Germline loops: CDR1 SGHVS, CDR2 FQNEAQ. V dropped 4 bases and J dropped 2 bases, with 18 bases sitting between them. The CDR3 loop reads CASSSVSGDKPYEQYF. The DNA of the CDR3 is TGTGCCAGCAGCTCAGTGAGCGGGGACAAACCCTACGAGCAGTACTTC.

The V and J genes are TRBV19 and TRBJ2-2; the match to TRBD2 covers 9 bases. This CDR3 contains 15 residues. The germline V gene has CDR1 LNHDA and CDR2 SQIVND (reference sequence). V gave up 8 bases and J gave up 6 bases; unmatched junction bases: 10. The CDR3 region is CASGGGGASSGELFF. CDR3 DNA: TGTGCCAGTGGCGGCGGGGGGGCTTCCTCCGGGGAGCTGTTTTTT.

J is TRBJ2-7 and V is TRBV13; D may be TRBD1 (6 bases). The germline V gene has CDR1 PRHDT and CDR2 FYEKMQ (reference sequence). Trimming shortened V by 6 bases and J by 6 bases, and 24 bases separated the two germline ends. The CDR3 runs 16 residues. The CDR3 region has the DNA TGTGCCAGCAGGGGTGTGCTGTCAGGGGAAGTCGGCGAGCAGTACTTC. The encoded protein is CASRGVLSGEVGEQYF. Drawing the rest from reference TRBV13 and TRBJ2-7, the complete variable domain is AAGVIQSPRHLIKEKRETATLKCYPIPRHDTVYWYQQGPGQDPQFLISFYEKMQSDKGSIPDRFSAQQFSDYHSELNMSSLELGDSALYFCASRGVLSGEVGEQYFGPGTRLTVT.